This TCR beta chain was found in a study of blood T cell repertoires in COVID-19. Germline V CDR1 and CDR2: LGHDT, YNNKEL (reference sequence). V was clipped by 3 bases and J by 5 bases, with 14 bases between them. The CDR3 is made up of 14 amino acids. Measured with immunoSEQ multiplex PCR; TCRdb has only the in-frame clones, and not every one. The sample yields a few hundred thousand clones, roughly 80% seen once. Specimen: peripheral blood. The TCR sequence derives from a woman aged 80 or over with acute or convalescent COVID-19. The chain recombines TRBV3-1 (or the pseudogene TRBV3-2) with TRBJ2-7, with a weak D call TRBD1 (6 bases). The CDR3 protein is CASSQGDIRNEQYF. The CDR3, as DNA: TGTGCCAGCAGCCAGGGGGACATAAGGAACGAGCAGTACTTC.